The next 12 T cell receptor beta chains were all read from a single sample in a study of blood T cell repertoires in COVID-19. Sequencing used immunoSEQ multiplex PCR; TCRdb keeps in-frame clones, though not all of them. This table has 80,000 to 95,000 clones, 80% to 90% appearing once. Sequencing was carried out using peripheral blood. Receptors were obtained from a man aged 50 or older with active or convalescent COVID-19.

The chain is built from TRBV27 and TRBJ2-2; possibly TRBD2 for D (6 bases). The CDR3 runs 15 residues. V was shortened by 0 bases and J by 6 bases, with 11 bases between the two germline ends. Germline loops: CDR1 MNHEY, CDR2 SMNVEV (reference sequence). CDR3 sequence (DNA): TGTGCCAGCAGTTTATCGGCGGGGTACGCCGGGGAGCTGTTTTTT. Translation: CASSLSAGYAGELFF.

The chain uses TRBV18 and TRBJ1-1; D gene unclear. Germline V gene data show CDR1 as KGHSH and CDR2 as LQKENI. The CDR3 is 16 residues long. Trimming stripped 1 base from V and 0 bases from J, with 12 bases between. CDR3 DNA: TGTGCCAGCTCACCACAGAATCCCCCTATGAACACTGAAGCTTTCTTT. Translation gives CASSPQNPPMNTEAFF.

The genes are TRBV7-7 and TRBJ2-1, with D possibly TRBD2 on 5 matching bases. Trimming left V 1 base short and J 3 bases short, with 10 bases between. The CDR3 totals 15 residues. Looked up from germline, CDR1 is SSHAT and CDR2 is FNYEAQ (reference sequence). The CDR3 DNA is TGTGCCAGCAGCTTAGGAATTAGCGACTACAATGAGCAGTTCTTC. Translated, it gives CASSLGISDYNEQFF.

This clone was counted a single time. V gene TRBV9 combines with J gene TRBJ2-1; the D gene is possibly TRBD2 (6 bases). Per germline, CDR1 SGDLS and CDR2 YYNGEE. V lost 0 bases and J lost 1, with 11 bases in between. CDR3 length: 16 amino acids. In nucleotides, the CDR3 is TGTGCCAGCAGCGTAGCCGGGAGTGCGTCCTACAATGAGCAGTTCTTC. It codes for CASSVAGSASYNEQFF.

The CDR3 sequence: CASSYRSARGQPQHF. In DNA, the CDR3 is TGTGCCAGCAGTTACAGGTCGGCAAGGGGTCAGCCCCAGCATTTT. The chain combines TRBV6-2 or TRBV6-3 with TRBJ1-5; D is perhaps TRBD1 (5 bases). The V end lost 2 bases, the J end lost 6 bases, and 14 bases lay between the germline ends. Germline CDR1 MNHEY, CDR2 SVGEGT. CDR3 size: 15 residues.

V is TRBV6-1 and J is TRBJ1-5; TRBD1 might be the D (6 bases). Looked up from germline, CDR1 is MNHNS and CDR2 is SASEGT. The V and J ends lost 1 base and 1 base respectively, with 14 bases between them. This CDR3 contains 17 residues. The CDR3 reads CASSEGYRAVSNQPQHF. CDR3 DNA: TGTGCCAGCAGTGAAGGTTACAGGGCCGTGAGCAATCAGCCCCAGCATTTT.

This clone showed up just once. This chain joins TRBV14 and TRBJ2-7; maybe TRBD2 (6 bases). The germline V and J ends were trimmed by 3 bases and 7 bases, with 25 bases remaining between them. CDR3 size: 17 residues. Germline CDR1 and CDR2: SGHDN and FVKESK. CDR3 sequence reads: CASSQGDRQLLASEQYF. The CDR3 DNA sequence: TGTGCCAGCAGCCAGGGAGACCGACAGCTACTAGCCTCTGAGCAGTACTTC.

This chain connects TRBV7-2 to TRBJ1-2; D is unresolved. V lost 1 base to trimming and J lost 4 bases, with 16 bases between them. Germline loops: CDR1 SGHTA, CDR2 FQGNSA. This CDR3 comprises 16 residues. The CDR3 region has the DNA TGTGCCAGCAGCTTAGGGCCAGCTACTAGCAGCTATGGCTACACCTTC. As protein: CASSLGPATSSYGYTF.

The gene calls are TRBV6-2 or TRBV6-3 and TRBJ2-7; a weak D match, TRBD2 (7 bases). Looked up from germline, CDR1 is MNHEY and CDR2 is SVGEGT. This CDR3 contains 13 residues. The V gene lost 6 bases and the J gene lost 6 bases, with 15 bases spanning the gap. The CDR3 DNA is TGTGCCAGCAGCACCGGCGGGGGCGGCGAGCAGTACTTC. Its translation: CASSTGGGGEQYF.

The CDR3 coding sequence is TGTGCCAGCACCAGGGGTCAATATGACCAAGAGACCCAGTACTTC. Its translation: CASTRGQYDQETQYF. The chain has TRBV6-5 and TRBJ2-5; D may be TRBD1 (6 bases). V was clipped by 7 bases and J by 0 bases, with 15 bases between them. The CDR3 extends over 15 amino acids. The germline gives CDR1 MNHEY, CDR2 SVGAGI.

V usage is TRBV7-2 and J usage is TRBJ2-2; D not resolved. This CDR3 contains 14 residues. V was shortened by 3 bases and J by 4 bases, with 9 bases between the two germline ends. CDR1 SGHTA and CDR2 FQGNSA come from the germline V gene. CDR3 nucleotide sequence: TGTGCCAGCAGCTTTTTAATCTCCACCGGGGAGCTGTTTTTT. Encoded protein: CASSFLISTGELFF.

This rearrangement joins TRBV24-1 to TRBJ2-5; possibly TRBD1 for D (6 bases). This CDR3 comprises 14 residues. Germline values: CDR1 KGHDR, CDR2 SFDVKD. Trimming took off 5 bases at V and 0 bases at J, with 9 bases between the two ends. As DNA, the CDR3 is TGTGCCACCAGTGCCAGGGGCAACCAAGAGACCCAGTACTTC. Amino acids: CATSARGNQETQYF.